These 7 T cell receptor beta chains came from one sample sequenced in a study of blood T cells in healthy people across ages (dated by TCRdb to the mid-2010s). The library was prepared using 5' RACE. A second PCR of 7 to 11 cycles was run with a J-beta primer mix and a sample-barcoded 5' primer. The public reads were reprocessed in TCRdb via fastp at Q25 and MiXCR, keeping in-frame beta chains. When rows share a CDR3 protein, they turn into one entry using the most common DNA and genes. Recorded for this sample are over 1,500,000 distinct CDR3 sequences; 30% to 40% of them occurred a single time. The ten largest account for 23% of the sample. The sequencing sample was made of blood. The receptor source for this set is a human donor in good health.

The rearrangement links TRBV20-1 to TRBJ2-1, with TRBD2 matching 11 bases. The CDR3 runs 17 residues. The junction had 10 bases not matched to a gene; V was cut back by 3 bases and J by 3 bases. Germline V gene data show CDR1 as DFQATT and CDR2 as SNEGSKA (reference sequence). CDR3 sequence reads: CSASGLTSGMGYNEQFF. Written as DNA, the CDR3 is TGCAGTGCTAGTGGGCTGACTAGCGGGATGGGCTACAATGAGCAGTTCTTC.

The chain is built from TRBV29-1 and TRBJ1-1, with D hard to call. The V end was cut by 0 bases, the J end by 7 bases, with 12 bases between. This CDR3 contains 13 residues. Germline CDR1 and CDR2: SQVTM and ANQGSEA. In DNA, the CDR3 is TGCAGCGTTGAAGATCTCAGTCTCCATGAAGCTTTCTTT. Translating gives CSVEDLSLHEAFF.

The chain links TRBV2 to TRBJ1-1; D gene ambiguous. With 8 bases removed from V and 3 bases from J, the gap between germline ends came to 13 bases. The CDR3 covers 13 residues. In germline, CDR1 is SNHLY, CDR2 FYNNEI. The CDR3 region is CASHPGRDTEAFF. The CDR3 coding sequence is TGTGCCAGCCACCCTGGTCGGGACACTGAAGCTTTCTTT.

This clonotype was counted a single time. V and J are TRBV7-2 and TRBJ1-4, with no clear D. This CDR3 is 19 amino acids long. The V gene lost 5 bases and the J gene lost 7 bases, with 29 bases spanning the gap. The germline V gene encodes CDR1 SGHTA and CDR2 FQGNSA. Here the CDR3 DNA reads TGTGCCAGCAGCCCCCAACCCGTATTACAGAGTTCTAGGGTTGAAAAACTGTTTTTT. Translating gives CASSPQPVLQSSRVEKLFF.

This clonotype was counted only a few times. V is TRBV15 and J is TRBJ2-7, with TRBD2 matching 11 bases. This CDR3 comprises 18 residues. The germline V gene has CDR1 LNHNV and CDR2 YYDKDF (reference sequence). Trimming removed 3 bases from V and 3 bases from J; junction bases left unmatched: 13. CDR3 region: CATSSPLAGGSPFYEQYF. The CDR3 DNA follows: TGTGCCACCAGCAGCCCTCTAGCGGGGGGTAGCCCGTTCTACGAGCAGTACTTC. Based on the CDR3 plus reference TRBV15 and TRBJ2-7, the full variable domain is DAMVIQNPRYQVTQFGKPVTLSCSQTLNHNVMYWYQQKSSQAPKLLFHYYDKDFNNEADTPDNFQSRRPNTSFCFLDIRSPGLGDTAMYLCATSSPLAGGSPFYEQYFGPGTRLTVT.

The chain recombines TRBV19 with TRBJ1-5; D unclear. CDR1 and CDR2 from the germline V gene are LNHDA and SQIVND (reference sequence). The length of the CDR3 is 16 residues. The V and J ends lost 0 bases and 9 bases respectively, with 18 bases between them. For the CDR3, the DNA is TGTGCCAGTAGTATAGACCCCCTCAGGTCCCCGCGGCCCCAGCATTTT. As protein: CASSIDPLRSPRPQHF. The full variable domain, rest sourced from reference TRBV19 and TRBJ1-5, is DGGITQSPKYLFRKEGQNVTLSCEQNLNHDAMYWYRQDPGQGLRLIYYSQIVNDFQKGDIAEGYSVSREKKESFPLTVTSAQKNPTAFYLCASSIDPLRSPRPQHFGDGTRLSIL.

The chain uses TRBV20-1 and TRBJ1-1; a possible D gene is TRBD1 (5 bases). This CDR3 has 16 amino acids. The germline V gene has CDR1 DFQATT and CDR2 SNEGSKA (reference sequence). Deletions cut 6 bases from V and 1 base from J, with 21 bases between. DNA of the CDR3: TGCAGTGCGTTCATACGGGGGAGGACGGCGAACACTGAAGCTTTCTTT. Its translation: CSAFIRGRTANTEAFF.